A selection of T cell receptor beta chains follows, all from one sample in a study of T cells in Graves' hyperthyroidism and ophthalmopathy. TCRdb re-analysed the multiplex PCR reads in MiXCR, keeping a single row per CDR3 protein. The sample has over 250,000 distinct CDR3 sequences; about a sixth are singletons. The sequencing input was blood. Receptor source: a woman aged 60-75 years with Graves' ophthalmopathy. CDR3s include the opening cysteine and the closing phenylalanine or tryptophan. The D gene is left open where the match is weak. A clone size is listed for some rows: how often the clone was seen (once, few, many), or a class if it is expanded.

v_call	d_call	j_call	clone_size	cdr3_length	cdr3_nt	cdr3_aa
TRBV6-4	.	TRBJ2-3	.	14	TGTGCCAGCAGTGTAAACAGGGAAGGGGATACGCAGTATTTT	CASSVNREGDTQYF
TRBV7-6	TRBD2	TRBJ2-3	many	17	TGTGCCAGCAGCTTAGGGACTAGCGGGGGCGTTACAGATACGCAGTATTTT	CASSLGTSGGVTDTQYF
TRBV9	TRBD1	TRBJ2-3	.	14	TGTGCCAGCAGCCCAGGACAGGGTTCAGATACGCAGTATTTT	CASSPGQGSDTQYF
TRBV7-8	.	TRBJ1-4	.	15	TGTGCCAGCAGCTTAGATCTAAGTAGCTGGCAAAAACTGTTTTTT	CASSLDLSSWQKLFF
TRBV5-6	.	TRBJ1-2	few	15	TGTGCCAGCAGCTTGGGGGGAACCGGGGCGTATGGCTACACCTTC	CASSLGGTGAYGYTF
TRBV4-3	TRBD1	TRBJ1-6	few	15	TGCGCCAGCAGCCGGGGGACAGCGGGTAATTCACCCCTCCACTTT	CASSRGTAGNSPLHF
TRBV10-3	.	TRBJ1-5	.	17	TGTGCCATCAGTGACCCGAAGCGAGACGGAAGCAATCAGCCCCAGCATTTT	CAISDPKRDGSNQPQHF
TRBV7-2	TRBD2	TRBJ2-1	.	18	TGTGCCAGCAGCTTAGACCGTACTAGCGGGGCCTCTTACAATGAGCAGTTCTTC	CASSLDRTSGASYNEQFF
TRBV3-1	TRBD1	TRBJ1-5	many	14	TGTGCCAGCAGCCCATCAGGGGGCTTTCAGCCCCAGCATTTT	CASSPSGGFQPQHF
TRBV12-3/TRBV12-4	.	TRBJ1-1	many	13	TGTGCCAGCAGTTTTCAGGGGAGGTCTGAAGCTTTCTTT	CASSFQGRSEAFF
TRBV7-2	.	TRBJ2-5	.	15	TGTGCCAGCAGCTTAGCACGTTCTAGGGCAGAGACCCAGTACTTC	CASSLARSRAETQYF
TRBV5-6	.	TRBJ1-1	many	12	TGTGCCAGCAGCGTGGACCAAACGACGGCTTTCTTT	CASSVDQTTAFF
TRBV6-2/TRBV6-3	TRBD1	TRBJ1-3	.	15	TGTGCCAGCAGTTACTCGGGACAGGGCCGTATTACCATATATTTT	CASSYSGQGRITIYF
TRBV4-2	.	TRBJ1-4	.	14	TGTGCCAGCAGCCTGCGGGACAACAATGAAAAACTGTTTTTT	CASSLRDNNEKLFF
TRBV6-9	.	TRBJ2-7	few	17	TGTGCCAGCAGTAACGATCCAGTTTCTAGCTTGCCCTACGAGCAGTACTTC	CASSNDPVSSLPYEQYF
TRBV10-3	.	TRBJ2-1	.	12	TGTGCCATCAGTGACTCCTACAATGAGCAGTTCTTC	CAISDSYNEQFF
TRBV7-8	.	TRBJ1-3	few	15	TGTGCCAGCAGCTTAGAGTGGCAGGTGAAAAACACCATATATTTT	CASSLEWQVKNTIYF
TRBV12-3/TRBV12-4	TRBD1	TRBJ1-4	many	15	TGTGCCAGCTCGCTGGGGACAGGGCGGACGGTTAAACTGTTTTTT	CASSLGTGRTVKLFF
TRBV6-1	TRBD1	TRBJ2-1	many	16	TGTGCCAGCAGTTTCAACCGGGACAGGATCTACAATGAGCAGTTCTTC	CASSFNRDRIYNEQFF
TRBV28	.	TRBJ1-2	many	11	TGTGCCACCGCCCTTAACTATGGCTACACCTTC	CATALNYGYTF
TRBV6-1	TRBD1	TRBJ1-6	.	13	TGTGCCAGCAGTGAGAGGGGGCGGTCACCCCTCCACTTT	CASSERGRSPLHF
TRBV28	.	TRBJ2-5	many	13	TGTGCCAGCAGTTTAGGGGGCAGCGAGACCCAGTACTTC	CASSLGGSETQYF
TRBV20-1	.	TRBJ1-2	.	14	TGCAGTGCTAGGGGAGTCAGGGGAAACTATGGCTACACCTTC	CSARGVRGNYGYTF
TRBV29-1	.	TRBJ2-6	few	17	TGCAGCGTTGAAGCTCGTCTACAGAGCTCTGGGGCCAACGTCCTGACTTTC	CSVEARLQSSGANVLTF
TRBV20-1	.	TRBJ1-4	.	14	TGCAGTGCTAGAGATCTGAGAAGTAATGAAAAACTGTTTTTT	CSARDLRSNEKLFF
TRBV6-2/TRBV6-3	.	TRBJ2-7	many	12	TGTGCCAGCAGAACTAGATCCTACGAGCAGTACTTC	CASRTRSYEQYF